These 15 T cell receptor beta chains share one sample of origin, sequenced in a study of blood T cell repertoires in COVID-19. Only in-frame clones appear in the TCRdb table, and some are missing; sequencing was by immunoSEQ multiplex PCR. The data show roughly 250,000 clones, roughly 90% seen once. Specimen: peripheral blood. The receptors were gathered from a man in his 60s who had recovered from COVID-19.

This clone was counted between two and nine times. The CDR3 is CASSKQGLYHYEQYV. CDR3 coding DNA: TGTGCCAGCAGTAAACAGGGGTTGTACCACTACGAGCAGTACGTC. The gene calls are TRBV27 and TRBJ2-7; 7 bases map to TRBD1. Germline CDR1 reads MNHEY; CDR2 reads SMNVEV (reference sequence). The CDR3 covers 15 residues. Unmatched junction bases numbered 10, after V lost 5 bases and J lost 3 bases.

The genes are TRBV24-1 and TRBJ1-1, with D maybe TRBD1 (5 bases). In germline, CDR1 is KGHDR, CDR2 SFDVKD. Trimming shortened V by 9 bases and J by 4 bases, and 14 bases separated the two germline ends. This CDR3 has 13 amino acids. CDR3 sequence (DNA): TGTGCCACCGGGGGGTCGGGGGGCACTGAAGCTTTCTTT. Its translation: CATGGSGGTEAFF.

In DNA, the CDR3 is TGTGCCAGCAGCCCGGACAGGGTGAGGGAAAAACTGTTTTTT. Encoded protein: CASSPDRVREKLFF. The genes are TRBV4-2 and TRBJ1-4, with 8 bases lining up with TRBD1. With V trimmed by 4 bases and J by 8 bases, 6 bases remained unmatched. The germline V gene encodes CDR1 LGHNA and CDR2 YNFKEQ. The CDR3 contains 14 residues.

The chain joins TRBV5-4 to TRBJ2-3, with 11 bases identical to TRBD2. The V gene end was trimmed by 9 bases and the J gene end by 3 bases; junction bases not matched to a gene: 3. Germline loops: CDR1 SGHNT, CDR2 YYREEE (reference sequence). The CDR3 consists of 13 residues. The CDR3 DNA reads TGTGCCACCCTAGCGGGGGGAACAGATACGCAGTATTTT. This gives the protein CATLAGGTDTQYF.

A word on this clone: A read error is possible here, since a much larger clone lies one base away. This chain connects TRBV5-1 to TRBJ1-5, with D perhaps matching TRBD1 (5 bases). Trimming removed 1 base from V and 0 bases from J, with 5 bases in between. Germline values: CDR1 SGHRS, CDR2 YFSETQ. The CDR3 loop spans 14 amino acids. This CDR3 is CASSLTGSNQPQHF. In nucleotides, the CDR3 is TGCGCCAGCAGCTTGACAGGTAGCAATCAGCCCCAGCATTTT. Combining the CDR3 with reference TRBV5-1 and TRBJ1-5 gives the whole variable domain KAGVTQTPRYLIKTRGQQVTLSCSPISGHRSVSWYQQTPGQGLQFLFEYFSETQRNKGNFPGRFSGRQFSNSRSEMNVSTLELGDSALYLCASSLTGSNQPQHFGDGTRLSIL.

This chain links TRBV15 with TRBJ1-2; D ambiguous. CDR1 LNHNV and CDR2 YYDKDF come from the germline V gene (reference sequence). The CDR3 is made up of 15 amino acids. The germline V and J ends were trimmed by 5 bases and 4 bases, with 17 bases remaining between them. The CDR3 region is CATSVPGIPLYGYTF. The CDR3 DNA is TGTGCCACCAGCGTCCCGGGGATCCCTCTCTATGGCTACACCTTC.

This chain connects TRBV6-5 to TRBJ2-7, with TRBD2 as a possible D gene (5 bases). V lost 6 bases, J lost 3 bases, and 9 bases lay in between. This CDR3 is 12 amino acids long. Germline V gives CDR1 MNHEY, CDR2 SVGAGI. This CDR3 is CASSRDRYEQYF. Written as DNA, the CDR3 is TGTGCCAGCAGCCGGGATCGCTACGAGCAGTACTTC.

J is TRBJ1-2 and V is TRBV19; D possibly corresponds to TRBD1 (5 bases). CDR1 and CDR2 (germline): LNHDA, SQIVND (reference sequence). The CDR3 is made up of 14 amino acids. V lost 6 bases and J lost 6, with 17 bases in between. The CDR3 is CASSQPQGRHGYTF. The CDR3 DNA reads as TGTGCCAGTAGCCAACCCCAGGGTCGCCATGGCTACACCTTC.

This clone was found a few times. The chain joins TRBV29-1 to TRBJ1-3; the D gene is possibly TRBD1 (5 bases). Trimming took off 5 bases at V and 3 bases at J, with 8 bases between the two ends. The CDR3 is 12 residues long. Germline-derived CDR1 and CDR2 are SQVTM and ANQGSEA. The CDR3: CSVQGVGNTIYF. The CDR3 bases are TGCAGCGTTCAGGGCGTTGGAAACACCATATATTTT.

J is TRBJ1-6 and V is TRBV6-5; D might be TRBD1 (6 bases). Germline CDR1 and CDR2: MNHEY and SVGAGI. V lost 8 bases and J lost 4, with 12 bases in between. CDR3 length: 14 amino acids. CDR3 sequence: CASGGGGYNSPLHF. The CDR3 region has the DNA TGTGCCAGCGGCGGGGGCGGATATAATTCACCCCTCCACTTT.

The V call is TRBV6-1, the J call TRBJ1-1; D not certain. Germline lookup yields CDR1 MNHNS and CDR2 SASEGT. V dropped 4 bases and J dropped 4 bases, with 22 bases sitting between them. The CDR3 contains 17 residues. CDR3 sequence (DNA): TGTGCCAGCAGTGCTATTAGGCCGGGAGCAACCTCCACTGAAGCTTTCTTT. This gives the protein CASSAIRPGATSTEAFF.

V and J are TRBV18 and TRBJ1-2; no clear D gene. The CDR3 length is 15 residues. Germline V CDR1 and CDR2: KGHSH, LQKENI. Trimming cost V 3 bases and J 4 bases, with 15 bases left between them. In DNA, the CDR3 is TGTGCCAGCTCACCGAGTCCCTTCCCTACCTATGGCTACACCTTC. Translating gives CASSPSPFPTYGYTF.

The V call is TRBV28, the J call TRBJ1-2; 7 nucleotides match TRBD1. Trimming removed 6 bases from V and 4 bases from J; junction bases left unmatched: 8. The CDR3 covers 14 residues. Germline-derived CDR1 and CDR2 are MDHEN and SYDVKM. CDR3 coding DNA: TGTGCCAGCAGCGAAGGACAGGTTCGCTATGGCTACACCTTC. It is translated as CASSEGQVRYGYTF.

In this sample, this clone turned up a few times. V usage is TRBV14 and J usage is TRBJ2-7; D remains ambiguous. Looked up from germline, CDR1 is SGHDN and CDR2 is FVKESK. CDR3 size: 13 residues. V lost 0 bases, J lost 1 base, and 4 bases lay in between. The CDR3 loop is CASSQDPSYEQYV. The CDR3 DNA is TGTGCCAGCAGCCAAGATCCGTCCTACGAGCAGTACGTC.

This chain connects TRBV30 to TRBJ1-3; D remains ambiguous. This CDR3 contains 14 residues. V lost 0 bases, J lost 0 bases, and 6 bases lay in between. Germline V gene sequence: CDR1 GTSNPN, CDR2 SVGIG (reference sequence). DNA for the CDR3: TGTGCCTGGAGTGTGGAGGTCTCTGGAAACACCATATATTTT. Translating it yields CAWSVEVSGNTIYF.